The clone carrying this T cell receptor beta chain has at least ten counts. The data originate from a study of metastatic and nonmetastatic thyroid tumors. In the original analysis: The distant-metastasis classifier for papillary thyroid cancer was built from CDR3 differences across clinicopathological groups. TCRdb reprocessed the PCR reads via MiXCR. TCRdb assigned the V and J calls; the authors' analysis was not used. The sample holds over 25,000 clones, 20% seen once. Per germline, CDR1 SGHTA and CDR2 FQGNSA. There are 18 residues in the CDR3. V shed 3 bases and J 5 bases; nucleotides not matched to a gene: 14. Thyroid surgery had not been preceded by any treatment in any patient.

The J gene is TRBJ1-4, the V gene TRBV7-2, with 8 bases fitting TRBD1. Specimen: blood. This receptor was identified in a female donor with papillary thyroid cancer or a benign thyroid nodule (not recorded which). Some clones in this sample may be carry-over from other donors' samples. The CDR3 loop reads CASSFPFQGAIGNEKLFF. CDR3 bases: TGTGCCAGCAGCTTTCCATTCCAGGGGGCGATTGGAAATGAAAAACTGTTTTTT.